Reported below is one T cell receptor (beta chain). Its antigen is undetermined. The data were taken from a study of OX40 agonist ivuxolimab in advanced cancers. About the study: Hepatocellular carcinoma, melanoma, renal cell or head and neck cancer occurred in dose-escalation patients.

Only in-frame clones appear in the TCRdb table, and some are missing; sequencing was by immunoSEQ multiplex PCR. The table records about 40,000 clones, around 73% of them present only once. CDR3 length: 13 residues. Germline assignment: CDR1 MGHRA and CDR2 YSYEKL. V was shortened by 4 bases and J by 9 bases, with 13 bases between the two germline ends. Study conclusions and caveats: Expanded clones tended on average to be more numerous among CD8+ T cells than CD4+. Clonal expansion among partial responders at 0.1-3.0 mg/kg ranked near the lowest.

The rearrangement uses TRBV4-1 and TRBJ2-1; D possibly corresponds to TRBD2 (6 bases). This TCR was recovered from an adult with an advanced solid tumor such as melanoma, head and neck, liver or kidney cancer. Specimen: CD4+ or CD8+ T cells sorted from blood, collected in a trial of the OX40 agonist ivuxolimab. The CDR3 is CASSRIPGGEQFF. In DNA form, the CDR3 reads TGCGCCAGCAGCCGGATTCCCGGGGGTGAGCAGTTCTTC.